This T cell receptor (beta chain) was recorded in a study of blood T cell repertoires in COVID-19. Turning to the study itself: Acute and convalescent COVID-19 samples came from the United States, Italy and Spain. Sources were T cells, B-cell-depleted T cells, or PBMCs; the material itself was cDNA or gDNA.

Germline CDR1 LGHNA, CDR2 YSLEER. The J segment lost 4 bases and the V segment lost 1 base, leaving 9 bases of the junction unmatched. This CDR3 has 17 amino acids. Clones were read by immunoSEQ multiplex PCR, and TCRdb kept only the in-frame ones, dropping some. The sample consists of tens of thousands of clones, almost 90% of them appearing once. Material for sequencing was peripheral blood. The chain combines TRBV4-3 with TRBJ2-7; 11 positions match TRBD1. This receptor was taken from a human donor in a cohort sampled during active COVID-19. CDR3 sequence (DNA): TGCGCCAGCAGCCAAGGGAGGGTGGACAGGGGGCTTTACGAGCAGTACTTC. It encodes CASSQGRVDRGLYEQYF.